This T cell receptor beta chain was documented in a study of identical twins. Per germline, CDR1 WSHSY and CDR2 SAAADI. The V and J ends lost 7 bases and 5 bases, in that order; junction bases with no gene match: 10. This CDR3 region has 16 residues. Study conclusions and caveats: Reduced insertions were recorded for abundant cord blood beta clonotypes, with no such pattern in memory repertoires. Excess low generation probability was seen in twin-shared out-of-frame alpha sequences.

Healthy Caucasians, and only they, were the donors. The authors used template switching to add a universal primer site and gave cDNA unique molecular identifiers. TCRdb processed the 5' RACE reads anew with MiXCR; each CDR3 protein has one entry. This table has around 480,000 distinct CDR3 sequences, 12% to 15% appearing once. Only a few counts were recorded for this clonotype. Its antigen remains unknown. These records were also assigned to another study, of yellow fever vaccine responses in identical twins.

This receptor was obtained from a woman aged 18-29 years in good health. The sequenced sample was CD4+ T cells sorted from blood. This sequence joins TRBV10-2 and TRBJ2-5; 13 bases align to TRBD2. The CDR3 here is CASNGLAGVGRETQYF. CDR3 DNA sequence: TGCGCCAGCAACGGACTAGCGGGGGTGGGAAGGGAGACCCAGTACTTC.